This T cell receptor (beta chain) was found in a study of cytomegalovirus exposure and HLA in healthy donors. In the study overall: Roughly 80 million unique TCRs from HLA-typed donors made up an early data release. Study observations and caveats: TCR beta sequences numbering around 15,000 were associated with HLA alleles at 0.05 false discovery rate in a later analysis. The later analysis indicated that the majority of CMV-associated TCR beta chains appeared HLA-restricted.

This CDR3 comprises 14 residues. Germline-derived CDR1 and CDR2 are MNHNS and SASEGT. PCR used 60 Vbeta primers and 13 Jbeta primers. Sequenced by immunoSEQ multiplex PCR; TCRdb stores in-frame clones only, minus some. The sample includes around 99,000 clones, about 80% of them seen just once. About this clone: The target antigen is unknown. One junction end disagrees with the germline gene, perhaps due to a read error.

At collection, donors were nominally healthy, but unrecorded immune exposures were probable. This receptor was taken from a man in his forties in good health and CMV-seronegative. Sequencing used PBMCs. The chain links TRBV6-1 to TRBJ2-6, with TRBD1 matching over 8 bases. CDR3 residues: CASKDRAGANVLIF. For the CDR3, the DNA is TGTGCCAGCAAGGACAGGGCTGGGGCCAACGTCCTGATTTTC.